The 24 T cell receptor beta chains given below trace back to one sample, sequenced in a study of blood T cells in healthy people across ages (dated by TCRdb to the mid-2010s). Preparation of the library involved 5' RACE. The sequencer was an Illumina HiSeq 2500. A second PCR of about 7 to 12 cycles was run with a J-beta primer mix and a sample-barcoded 5' primer. The public sequencing data were trimmed at Q25 with fastp and processed into clonotypes with MiXCR by TCRdb, which kept only in-frame beta chains. When rows share a CDR3 protein, they turn into one entry using the most common DNA and genes. Here the sample has about 1,400,000 distinct CDR3 sequences; approximately 59% occur a single time. 5.5% to 8% of the sample goes to the ten largest clones. Material for sequencing was blood. The receptors come from a man aged 18 to 30 in good health.

This clonotype was observed a few times. This chain links TRBV20-1 with TRBJ2-2; D uncertain. The germline V gene has CDR1 DFQATT and CDR2 SNEGSKA (reference sequence). V dropped 4 bases and J dropped 1 base, with 7 bases sitting between them. CDR3 length equals 13 residues. CDR3 loop: CSAKAVNTGELFF. DNA for the CDR3: TGCAGTGCTAAAGCAGTGAACACCGGGGAGCTGTTTTTT.

The J gene is TRBJ2-2, the V gene TRBV9; TRBD2 agrees at 8 bases. CDR3 size: 17 residues. The ends lost 1 base at V and 1 base at J; junction bases unmatched: 6. CDR1 is SGDLS and CDR2 is YYNGEE in the germline V gene. The CDR3 bases are TGTGCCAGCAGCGTATTGACTAGCGCGCGGAACACCGGGGAGCTGTTTTTT. Translating it yields CASSVLTSARNTGELFF.

CDR3: CASSQPLTSGGPPEQYF. The DNA of the CDR3 is TGCGCCAGCAGCCAACCTTTGACTAGCGGGGGGCCCCCTGAGCAGTACTTC. The rearrangement uses TRBV4-3 and TRBJ2-5; TRBD2 matches 13 bases. The junction had 14 bases not matched to a gene; V was cut back by 2 bases and J by 11 bases. Germline V gene sequence: CDR1 LGHNA, CDR2 YSLEER. The CDR3 runs to 17 residues.

This clonotype was seen a single time. One end of the junction is discordant with germline, which a read error may explain. V and J are TRBV20-1 and TRBJ2-1; 14 bases align to TRBD2. The germline V gene encodes CDR1 DFQATT and CDR2 SNEGSKA (reference sequence). The CDR3 runs to 15 residues. The CDR3 nucleotides are TGCAGTGCTAGTTCGGGACTAGCGGGAGCGGATGAGCGGTTCTTC. This gives the protein CSASSGLAGADERFF.

The chain is built from TRBV5-1 and TRBJ2-1; the match to TRBD2 covers 14 bases. The J segment lost 0 bases and the V segment lost 4 bases, leaving 9 bases of the junction unmatched. Germline-derived CDR1 and CDR2 are SGHRS and YFSETQ. The CDR3 extends over 19 amino acids. CDR3 sequence (DNA): TGCGCCAGCAGCCCAAAGGGACTAGCGGGGGCGAGCTCCTACAATGAGCAGTTCTTC. This codes for CASSPKGLAGASSYNEQFF.

The V and J genes are TRBV20-1 and TRBJ1-1; D perhaps matches TRBD1 (5 bases). Trimming removed 0 bases from V and 11 bases from J, with 25 bases in between. CDR1 and CDR2 from the germline V gene are DFQATT and SNEGSKA (reference sequence). The CDR3 totals 16 residues. The CDR3 bases are TGCAGTGCTAGAGAGAGTGGCAGGGCGTTAGGCCCTAAGGCTTTCTTT. It is translated as CSARESGRALGPKAFF.

CDR3 sequence: CASSPMGAKGYTF. In DNA form, the CDR3 reads TGTGCCAGCAGTCCCATGGGGGCGAAGGGCTACACCTTC. The rearrangement joins TRBV12-3 or TRBV12-4 to TRBJ1-2; D may be TRBD1 (6 bases). CDR3 length: 13 amino acids. The V gene lost 5 bases and the J gene lost 8 bases, with 15 bases spanning the gap.

To note about this clonotype: One end of the junction is discordant with germline, which a read error may explain. The chain uses TRBV7-7 and TRBJ2-5; tentatively, D is TRBD1 (5 bases). CDR1 SSHAT and CDR2 FNYEAQ come from the germline V gene (reference sequence). The CDR3 totals 15 residues. The CDR3 here is CASSLPRQGRETQYF. CDR3 DNA: TGTGCTAGCAGCCTCCCCCGGCAGGGAAGGGAGACCCAGTACTTC.

V and J are TRBV5-1 and TRBJ2-1; a weak D match, TRBD2 (6 bases). In germline, CDR1 is SGHRS, CDR2 YFSETQ. CDR3 length: 15 amino acids. V lost 0 bases to trimming and J lost 10 bases, with 17 bases between them. This CDR3 reads CASSLDKPEDYEQFF. The DNA of the CDR3 is TGCGCCAGCAGCTTGGACAAACCGGAGGACTACGAGCAGTTCTTC.

V gene TRBV20-1 combines with J gene TRBJ2-7; possibly TRBD1 for D (5 bases). The DNA end favors TRBJ2-4, so the J call may be wrong. Germline CDR1 and CDR2: DFQATT and SNEGSKA (reference sequence). The CDR3 is 13 amino acids. The CDR3 DNA follows: TGCAGCCCCTGGCAGGGCAGCCTAAACATTCAGTACTTC. Its protein is CSPWQGSLNIQYF.

The rearrangement uses TRBV4-2 and TRBJ1-2, with unresolved D. Trimming took off 0 bases at V and 10 bases at J, with 9 bases between the two ends. The CDR3 is made up of 12 amino acids. Germline V gene lookup returns CDR1 LGHNA and CDR2 YNFKEQ. CDR3 coding DNA: TGTGCCAGCAGCCAAGATCCGGATACCTACACCTTC. This sequence encodes CASSQDPDTYTF.

This rearrangement joins TRBV6-1 to TRBJ2-5, with D unclear. The J call could be wrong; TRBJ2-7 is a better fit for the DNA end. The CDR3 length is 12 residues. CDR1 and CDR2 (germline): MNHNS, SASEGT. Written as DNA, the CDR3 is TGTGCCAGCAGTGAGGTTGGGGACGAGCAGTACTTC. Its protein is CASSEVGDEQYF.

This clonotype appeared once. The chain uses TRBV3-1 and TRBJ1-3; D gene unclear. Looked up from germline, CDR1 is LGHDT and CDR2 is YNNKEL (reference sequence). The CDR3 covers 15 residues. Trimming left V 0 bases short and J 4 bases short, with 10 bases between. CDR3 loop: CASSQDGGSGNTIYF. The DNA for the CDR3 is TGTGCCAGCAGCCAAGATGGAGGGTCCGGAAACACCATATATTTT.

The gene calls are TRBV15 and TRBJ2-1, with D maybe TRBD2 (6 bases). This CDR3 has 15 amino acids. Per the germline V gene, CDR1 is LNHNV and CDR2 is YYDKDF (reference sequence). V lost 5 bases and J lost 0, with 11 bases in between. The CDR3 region has the DNA TGTGCCACCAGCTTTAGCGGTAGCTCCTACAATGAGCAGTTCTTC. The encoded protein is CATSFSGSSYNEQFF. The variable domain in full, with the rest retrieved from reference TRBV15 and TRBJ2-1, is DAMVIQNPRYQVTQFGKPVTLSCSQTLNHNVMYWYQQKSSQAPKLLFHYYDKDFNNEADTPDNFQSRRPNTSFCFLDIRSPGLGDTAMYLCATSFSGSSYNEQFFGPGTRLTVL.

This clonotype has only one observation. The V and J genes are TRBV6-5 and TRBJ2-2, with D possibly TRBD2 on 5 matching bases. The CDR3 extends over 16 amino acids. Trimming took off 6 bases at V and 3 bases at J, with 17 bases between the two ends. Germline values: CDR1 MNHEY, CDR2 SVGAGI. The CDR3 sequence is CASSDRGSPHTGELFF. CDR3 DNA sequence: TGTGCCAGCAGCGACCGCGGGTCCCCGCACACCGGGGAGCTGTTTTTT.

There are a few counts of this clonotype. The chain is built from TRBV6-2 or TRBV6-3 and TRBJ2-4, with D possibly being TRBD1 (6 bases). Looked up from germline, CDR1 is MNHEY and CDR2 is SVGEGT. V was trimmed by 5 bases and J by 4 bases, leaving 9 bases between them. The CDR3 has 13 amino acids. The CDR3: CASSTGPKNIQYF. In nucleotides, the CDR3 is TGTGCCAGCAGTACAGGGCCTAAAAACATTCAGTACTTC.

CDR3 protein: CASSFRNSEQYF. CDR3 bases: TGTGCCAGCAGCTTCAGAAATTCCGAGCAGTACTTC. The genes are TRBV13 and TRBJ2-7; no reliable D call. V was trimmed by 3 bases and J by 6 bases, leaving 9 bases between them. CDR3 size: 12 residues. Germline loops: CDR1 PRHDT, CDR2 FYEKMQ (reference sequence).

The rearrangement joins TRBV5-1 to TRBJ2-7; possibly TRBD1 for D (5 bases). Germline lookup yields CDR1 SGHRS and CDR2 YFSETQ. This CDR3 region has 14 residues. Deletions cut 0 bases from V and 0 bases from J, with 7 bases between. The CDR3 sequence is CASSLEQASYEQYF. As DNA, the CDR3 is TGCGCCAGCAGCTTGGAACAGGCCTCCTACGAGCAGTACTTC.

This clonotype occurred a few times. DNA of the CDR3: TGTGCCAGCAGCCCGCAATTGACTAGCGGGAGGGAATCCTACAATGAGCAGTTCTTC. Amino acids: CASSPQLTSGRESYNEQFF. The rearrangement uses TRBV7-8 and TRBJ2-1; 14 bases line up with TRBD2. V lost 5 bases to trimming and J lost 1 base; unmatched junction nucleotides: 10. The CDR3 length is 19 residues. Germline lookup yields CDR1 SGHVS and CDR2 FQNEAQ. Supplemented by reference TRBV7-8 and TRBJ2-1, the full variable domain reads GAGVSQSPRYKVAKRGQDVALRCDPISGHVSLFWYQQALGQGPEFLTYFQNEAQLDKSGLPSDRFFAERPEGSVSTLKIQRTQQEDSAVYLCASSPQLTSGRESYNEQFFGPGTRLTVL.

This chain connects TRBV28 to TRBJ2-3, with a tentative D call TRBD2 (6 bases). V was shortened by 4 bases and J by 0 bases, with 20 bases between the two germline ends. Germline V gives CDR1 MDHEN, CDR2 SYDVKM. The CDR3 runs 18 residues. The CDR3 bases are TGTGCCAGCAGTTCCTTCGACCTAGCGCATTCTAGCACAGATACGCAGTATTTT. Protein sequence: CASSSFDLAHSSTDTQYF.

This chain joins TRBV6-1 and TRBJ2-1; 14 positions agree with TRBD2. V lost 6 bases to trimming and J lost 5 bases; unmatched junction nucleotides: 12. There are 18 residues in the CDR3. The V gene's germline CDR1 is MNHNS and CDR2 SASEGT. The chain's CDR3 is CASRSPLTSGRANNEQFF. In nucleotides, the CDR3 is TGTGCCAGCAGAAGCCCCCTGACTAGCGGGAGGGCCAACAATGAGCAGTTCTTC.

The DNA for the CDR3 is TGTGCCAGCAGTTTAAGGGAGTCAACCTACGAGCAGTACTTC. It is translated as CASSLRESTYEQYF. V gene TRBV28 combines with J gene TRBJ2-7; TRBD2 might be the D (5 bases). CDR3 length equals 14 residues. The V gene's germline CDR1 is MDHEN and CDR2 SYDVKM. Trimming took 2 bases from V and 2 from J, leaving 10 bases between them.

This clonotype was seen a handful of times. V and J are TRBV7-9 and TRBJ2-4, with D perhaps TRBD2 (7 bases). Matching the DNA end better, TRBJ2-7 makes the J call doubtful. The CDR3 runs 15 residues. Germline V gene sequence: CDR1 SEHNR, CDR2 FQNEAQ (reference sequence). CDR3 loop: CASSLGGLGLNEQYF. In nucleotides, the CDR3 is TGTGCCAGCAGCCTGGGGGGGCTCGGGTTGAACGAGCAGTACTTC.

V gene TRBV5-6 combines with J gene TRBJ2-7; the match to TRBD1 covers 8 bases. The germline CDR1 and CDR2 sequences are SGHDT and YYEEEE. The J segment lost 3 bases and the V segment lost 3 bases, leaving 11 bases of the junction unmatched. The CDR3 is 16 amino acids. The CDR3 loop is CASSWSQGAMSYEQYF. In DNA, the CDR3 is TGTGCCAGCAGCTGGTCCCAGGGGGCGATGAGCTACGAGCAGTACTTC.